This is a list of T cell receptor beta chains from one sample in a study of blood T cell repertoires in COVID-19. Sequencing was performed with immunoSEQ multiplex PCR; in TCRdb, only in-frame clones are kept and a portion is missing. The sample lists over 90,000 clones; just under 95% were seen once. Input material: peripheral blood. Receptors originate from a woman between 50 and 59 years old with COVID-19, enrolled during active disease. The CDR3 runs from the conserved cysteine through the conserved F or W. D genes are given only for firm matches. The size field is filled for only some rows; it gives once, few, many or a size class.

clone size: NA
V gene: TRBV3-1/TRBV3-2
J gene: TRBJ1-5
D gene: NA
CDR3 protein: CASSQSRTNSNQPQHF
CDR3 DNA: TGTGCCAGCAGCCAAAGTAGGACAAATAGCAATCAGCCCCAGCATTTT

clone size: NA
V gene: TRBV30
J gene: TRBJ2-1
D gene: TRBD1
CDR3 protein: CAWSDGPGTGFRNEQFF
CDR3 DNA: TGTGCCTGGAGTGACGGGCCCGGGACAGGGTTCCGGAATGAGCAGTTCTTC

clone size: NA
V gene: TRBV19
J gene: TRBJ1-5
D gene: NA
CDR3 protein: CASSPGQRLRPQHF
CDR3 DNA: TGTGCCAGTAGTCCCGGACAGCGTTTAAGGCCCCAGCATTTT

clone size: NA
V gene: TRBV10-1
J gene: TRBJ2-7
D gene: NA
CDR3 protein: CASSESGTYEQYF
CDR3 DNA: TGCGCCAGCAGTGAGTCCGGGACCTACGAGCAGTACTTC

clone size: NA
V gene: TRBV27
J gene: TRBJ1-5
D gene: NA
CDR3 protein: CASSLYGYNQPQHF
CDR3 DNA: TGTGCCAGCAGTTTATACGGTTACAATCAGCCCCAGCATTTT

clone size: NA
V gene: TRBV5-6
J gene: TRBJ1-4
D gene: NA
CDR3 protein: CASSWFQANEKLFF
CDR3 DNA: TGTGCCAGCAGCTGGTTCCAGGCAAATGAAAAACTGTTTTTT

clone size: NA
V gene: TRBV12-3/TRBV12-4
J gene: TRBJ2-7
D gene: NA
CDR3 protein: CASSGGYEQYF
CDR3 DNA: TGTGCCAGCAGTGGCGGTTACGAGCAGTACTTC

clone size: NA
V gene: TRBV27
J gene: TRBJ1-5
D gene: TRBD1
CDR3 protein: CASSSSGGQPQHF
CDR3 DNA: TGTGCCAGCAGTTCTTCAGGGGGTCAGCCCCAGCATTTT

clone size: NA
V gene: TRBV19
J gene: TRBJ1-5
D gene: TRBD1
CDR3 protein: CASSKRNRGYSNQPQHF
CDR3 DNA: TGTGCCAGTAGTAAACGAAACAGGGGCTATAGCAATCAGCCCCAGCATTTT

clone size: NA
V gene: TRBV10-3
J gene: TRBJ1-3
D gene: TRBD1
CDR3 protein: CAISESYAGTGTGNTIYF
CDR3 DNA: TGTGCCATCAGTGAGTCGTACGCCGGGACAGGGACTGGAAACACCATATATTTT

clone size: NA
V gene: TRBV10-3
J gene: TRBJ2-2
D gene: TRBD1
CDR3 protein: CATDRGAGELFF
CDR3 DNA: TGTGCCACTGACAGGGGCGCCGGGGAGCTGTTTTTT

clone size: NA
V gene: TRBV19
J gene: TRBJ2-6
D gene: TRBD1
CDR3 protein: CATGTGLAGANVLTF
CDR3 DNA: TGTGCCACCGGGACAGGGCTGGCCGGGGCCAACGTCCTGACTTTC

clone size: NA
V gene: TRBV6-1
J gene: TRBJ2-3
D gene: TRBD1
CDR3 protein: CASSDVYRGIGDTQYF
CDR3 DNA: TGTGCCAGCAGTGATGTATACAGGGGGATTGGAGATACGCAGTATTTT

clone size: once
V gene: TRBV5-6
J gene: TRBJ1-1
D gene: NA
CDR3 protein: CASSHPAGNTEAFF
CDR3 DNA: TGTGCCAGCAGCCACCCTGCAGGGAACACTGAAGCTTTCTTT

clone size: NA
V gene: TRBV21-1
J gene: TRBJ1-5
D gene: NA
CDR3 protein: CASSTRLQSSGADQPQHF
CDR3 DNA: TGTGCCAGCAGCACCAGACTTCAATCCTCAGGGGCAGATCAGCCCCAGCATTTT

clone size: NA
V gene: TRBV5-1
J gene: TRBJ1-1
D gene: TRBD1
CDR3 protein: CASSLEGAGNTEAFF
CDR3 DNA: TGCGCCAGCAGCTTGGAGGGGGCGGGGAACACTGAAGCTTTCTTT

clone size: NA
V gene: TRBV12-3/TRBV12-4
J gene: TRBJ1-1
D gene: NA
CDR3 protein: CASSKGIGGRAFF
CDR3 DNA: TGTGCCAGCAGCAAGGGGATAGGGGGTAGGGCTTTCTTT

clone size: NA
V gene: TRBV11-3
J gene: TRBJ1-3
D gene: NA
CDR3 protein: CASSWTILSGNTIYF
CDR3 DNA: TGTGCCAGCAGCTGGACAATTTTATCTGGAAACACCATATATTTT

clone size: NA
V gene: TRBV5-1
J gene: TRBJ1-1
D gene: TRBD1
CDR3 protein: CASSLDGTGEYTEAFF
CDR3 DNA: TGCGCCAGCAGCTTGGACGGGACAGGGGAGTACACTGAAGCTTTCTTT

clone size: NA
V gene: TRBV6-5
J gene: TRBJ1-2
D gene: TRBD1
CDR3 protein: CASRTDRAGGYTF
CDR3 DNA: TGTGCCAGCAGGACTGACAGGGCCGGAGGCTACACCTTC

clone size: NA
V gene: TRBV5-1
J gene: TRBJ1-2
D gene: NA
CDR3 protein: CASSSDRSPYGYTF
CDR3 DNA: TGCGCCAGCAGTTCCGACAGGTCCCCCTATGGCTACACCTTC

clone size: NA
V gene: TRBV6-2/TRBV6-3
J gene: TRBJ2-7
D gene: TRBD1
CDR3 protein: CASSKDRGLSGEQYF
CDR3 DNA: TGTGCCAGCAGTAAGGACAGGGGGCTGTCTGGGGAGCAGTACTTC

clone size: NA
V gene: TRBV7-8
J gene: TRBJ1-2
D gene: TRBD1
CDR3 protein: CASSPGTAPNYGYTF
CDR3 DNA: TGTGCCAGCAGCCCCGGGACAGCGCCCAACTATGGCTACACCTTC